This T cell receptor (beta chain) was found in a study of blood T cell repertoires in COVID-19. Study details: Whether acute or convalescent, the COVID-19 samples came from the United States, Italy and Spain. Sources were T cells, B-cell-depleted T cells, or PBMCs; the material itself was cDNA or gDNA.

As to this clone: Other DNA sequences in this specimen translate into the identical CDR3.

This CDR3 is 14 amino acids long. Germline V gives CDR1 SGDLS, CDR2 YYNGEE. V was clipped by 0 bases and J by 4 bases; unmatched bases: 3. Methods used by the authors: Scientists estimated how many nucleated cells there were by amplifying reference gene primers. The assay was immunoSEQ multiplex PCR, and TCRdb's table has in-frame clones only and misses some. V, J and clone size are those of that table, while D and trimming were read from the DNA. Here the sample spans about 280,000 clones, over 75% being singletons. The gene calls are TRBV9 and TRBJ2-7; 8 bases line up with TRBD1. Sequencing was carried out using peripheral blood. The TCR sequence derives from a man between 18 and 29 years old with active or convalescent COVID-19. DNA of the CDR3: TGTGCCAGCAGCGTAGGGCAGGGGGCTTACGAGCAGTACTTC. Its translation: CASSVGQGAYEQYF.